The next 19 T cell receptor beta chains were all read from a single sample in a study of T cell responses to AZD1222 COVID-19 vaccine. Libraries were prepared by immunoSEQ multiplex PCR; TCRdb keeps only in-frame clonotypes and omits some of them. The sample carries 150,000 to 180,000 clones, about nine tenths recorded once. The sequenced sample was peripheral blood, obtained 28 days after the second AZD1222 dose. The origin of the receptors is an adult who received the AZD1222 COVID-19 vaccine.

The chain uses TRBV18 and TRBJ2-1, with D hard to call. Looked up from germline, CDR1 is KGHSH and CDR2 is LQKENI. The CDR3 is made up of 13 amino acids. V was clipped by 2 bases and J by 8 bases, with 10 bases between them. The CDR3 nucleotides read TGTGCCAGCTCACCATTGGGCGGCGATGAGCAGTTCTTC. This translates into CASSPLGGDEQFF.

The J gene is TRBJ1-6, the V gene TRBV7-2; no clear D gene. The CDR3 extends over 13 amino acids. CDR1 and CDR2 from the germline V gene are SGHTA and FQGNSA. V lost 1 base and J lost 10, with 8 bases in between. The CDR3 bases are TGTGCCAGCAGCTTAGGGGGAAGATCACCCCTCCACTTT. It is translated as CASSLGGRSPLHF.

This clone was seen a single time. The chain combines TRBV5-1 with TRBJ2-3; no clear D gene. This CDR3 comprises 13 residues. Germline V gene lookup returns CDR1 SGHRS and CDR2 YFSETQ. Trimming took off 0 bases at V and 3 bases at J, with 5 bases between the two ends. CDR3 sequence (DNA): TGCGCCAGCAGCTTGGAGGGTACAGATACGCAGTATTTT. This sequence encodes CASSLEGTDTQYF.

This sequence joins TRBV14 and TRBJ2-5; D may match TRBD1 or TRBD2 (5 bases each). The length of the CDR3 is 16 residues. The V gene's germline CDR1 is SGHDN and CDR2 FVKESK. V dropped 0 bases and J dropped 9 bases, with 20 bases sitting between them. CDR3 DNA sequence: TGTGCCAGCAGCCAAGATAGGGACCTTGGACTCGGGGCCCAGTACTTC. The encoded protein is CASSQDRDLGLGAQYF.

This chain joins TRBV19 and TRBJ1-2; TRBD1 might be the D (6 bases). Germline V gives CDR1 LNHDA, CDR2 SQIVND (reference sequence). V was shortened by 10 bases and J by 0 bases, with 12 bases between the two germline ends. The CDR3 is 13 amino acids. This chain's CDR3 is CATVDRANYGYTF. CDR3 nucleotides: TGTGCCACCGTGGACAGAGCTAACTATGGCTACACCTTC. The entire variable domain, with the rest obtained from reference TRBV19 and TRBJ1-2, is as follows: DGGITQSPKYLFRKEGQNVTLSCEQNLNHDAMYWYRQDPGQGLRLIYYSQIVNDFQKGDIAEGYSVSREKKESFPLTVTSAQKNPTAFYLCATVDRANYGYTFGSGTRLTVV.

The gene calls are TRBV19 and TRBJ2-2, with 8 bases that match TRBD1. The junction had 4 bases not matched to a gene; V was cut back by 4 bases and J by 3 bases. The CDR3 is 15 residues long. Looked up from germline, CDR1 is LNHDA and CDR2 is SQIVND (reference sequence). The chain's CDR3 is CASSRQGAYTGELFF. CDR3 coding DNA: TGTGCCAGTAGTAGGCAGGGGGCTTACACCGGGGAGCTGTTTTTT.

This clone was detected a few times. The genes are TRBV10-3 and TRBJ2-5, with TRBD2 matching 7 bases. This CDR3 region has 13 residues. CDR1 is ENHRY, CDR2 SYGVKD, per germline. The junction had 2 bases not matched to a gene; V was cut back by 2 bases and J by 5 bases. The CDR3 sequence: CAISEILAETQYF. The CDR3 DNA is TGTGCCATCAGTGAGATACTAGCGGAGACCCAGTACTTC.

Here the CDR3 DNA reads TGCAGTGCTAGTTTGGGAGATACGCAGTATTTT. Residues: CSASLGDTQYF. This chain uses TRBV20-1 with TRBJ2-3; D gene ambiguous. The CDR3 runs to 11 residues. Trimming removed 3 bases at V and 5 bases at J, with 6 bases between. CDR1 and CDR2 from the germline V gene are DFQATT and SNEGSKA (reference sequence).

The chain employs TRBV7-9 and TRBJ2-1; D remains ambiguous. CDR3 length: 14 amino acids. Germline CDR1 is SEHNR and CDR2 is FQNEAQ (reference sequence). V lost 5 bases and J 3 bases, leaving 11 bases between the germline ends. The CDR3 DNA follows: TGTGCCAGCAGCACCCGAACCAGCTACAATGAGCAGTTCTTC. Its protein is CASSTRTSYNEQFF.

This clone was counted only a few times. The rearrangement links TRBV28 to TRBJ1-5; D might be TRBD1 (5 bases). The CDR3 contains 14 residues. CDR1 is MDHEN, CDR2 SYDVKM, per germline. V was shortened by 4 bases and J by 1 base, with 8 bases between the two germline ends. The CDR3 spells CASSSGHSNQPQHF. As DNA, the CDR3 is TGTGCCAGCAGTTCCGGACACAGCAATCAGCCCCAGCATTTT.

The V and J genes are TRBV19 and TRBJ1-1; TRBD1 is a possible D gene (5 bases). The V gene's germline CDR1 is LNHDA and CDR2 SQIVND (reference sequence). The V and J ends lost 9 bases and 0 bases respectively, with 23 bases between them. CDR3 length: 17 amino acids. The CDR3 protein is CASRNTWRRGMNTEAFF. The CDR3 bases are TGTGCCAGCCGTAATACCTGGAGGCGGGGGATGAACACTGAAGCTTTCTTT.

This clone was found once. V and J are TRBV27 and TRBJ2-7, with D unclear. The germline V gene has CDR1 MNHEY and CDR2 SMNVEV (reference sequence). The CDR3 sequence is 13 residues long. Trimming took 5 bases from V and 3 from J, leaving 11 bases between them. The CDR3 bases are TGTGCCAGCAGTCCCCGGCAGGACTACGAGCAGTACTTC. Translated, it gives CASSPRQDYEQYF.

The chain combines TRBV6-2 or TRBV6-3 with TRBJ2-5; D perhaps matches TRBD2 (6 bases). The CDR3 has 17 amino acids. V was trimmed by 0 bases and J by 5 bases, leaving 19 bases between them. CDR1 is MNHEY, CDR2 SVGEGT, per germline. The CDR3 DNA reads TGTGCCAGCAGTTACTCTATCGGGGGAACCCGAAAGGAGACCCAGTACTTC. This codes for CASSYSIGGTRKETQYF.

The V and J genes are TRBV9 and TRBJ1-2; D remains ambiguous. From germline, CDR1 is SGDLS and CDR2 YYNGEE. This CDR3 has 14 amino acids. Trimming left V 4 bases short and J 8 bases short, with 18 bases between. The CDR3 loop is CASSPTPNGSGYTF. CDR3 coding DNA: TGTGCCAGCAGCCCAACCCCCAATGGGAGCGGCTACACCTTC.

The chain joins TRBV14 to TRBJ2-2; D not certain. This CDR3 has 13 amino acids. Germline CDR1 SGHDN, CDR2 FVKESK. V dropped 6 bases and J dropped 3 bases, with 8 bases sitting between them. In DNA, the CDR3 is TGTGCCAGCAGGCCCCAGGACACCGGGGAGCTGTTTTTT. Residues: CASRPQDTGELFF.

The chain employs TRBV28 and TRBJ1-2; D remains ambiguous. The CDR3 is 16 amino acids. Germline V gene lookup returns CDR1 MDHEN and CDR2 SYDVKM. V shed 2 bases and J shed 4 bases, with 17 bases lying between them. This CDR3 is CASSLGGIISSYGYTF. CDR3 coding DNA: TGTGCCAGCAGTTTAGGCGGCATCATAAGCAGCTATGGCTACACCTTC.

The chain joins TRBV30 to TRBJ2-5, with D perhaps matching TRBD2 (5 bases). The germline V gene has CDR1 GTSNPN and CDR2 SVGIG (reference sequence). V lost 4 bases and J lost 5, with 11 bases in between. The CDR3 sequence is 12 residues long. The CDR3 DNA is TGTGCCTGGATGCAAGGACTTGAGACCCAGTACTTC. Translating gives CAWMQGLETQYF. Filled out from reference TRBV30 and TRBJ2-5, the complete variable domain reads SQTIHQWPATLVQPVGSPLSLECTVEGTSNPNLYWYRQAAGRGLQLLFYSVGIGQISSEVPQNLSASRPQDRQFILSSKKLLLSDSGFYLCAWMQGLETQYFGPGTRLLVL.

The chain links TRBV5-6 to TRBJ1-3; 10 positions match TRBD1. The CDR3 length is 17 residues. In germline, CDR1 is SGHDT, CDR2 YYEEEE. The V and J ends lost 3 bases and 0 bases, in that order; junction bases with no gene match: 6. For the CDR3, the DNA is TGTGCCAGCAGCTGGGGACAGGGGTTTTTCTCTGGAAACACCATATATTTT. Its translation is CASSWGQGFFSGNTIYF.

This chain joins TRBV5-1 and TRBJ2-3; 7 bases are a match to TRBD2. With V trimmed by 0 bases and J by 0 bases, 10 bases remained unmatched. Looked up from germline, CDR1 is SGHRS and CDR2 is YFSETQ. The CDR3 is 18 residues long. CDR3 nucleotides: TGCGCCAGCAGCTTGGTCGGGGCGGGAGATCCTAGCACAGATACGCAGTATTTT. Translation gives CASSLVGAGDPSTDTQYF.